These 26 T cell receptor beta chains were all obtained from the same sample, sequenced in a study of blood T cell repertoires in COVID-19 (dated by TCRdb to about 2020). The library was built by means of the immunoSEQ multiplex PCR assay. In TCRdb, the immuneACCESS table is reduced to in-frame sequences with V and J assigned. These tables do not hold every clone; where another copy was compared, an unresolved V gene accounts for under half, and the others remain unexplained. The sample table lists approximately 70,000 clones, around 90% of them with a count of one. The ten largest clones take up less than 7.5% of the sample. Sequencing was carried out using peripheral blood. The receptors come from a woman aged 80 or over with active COVID-19.

The chain recombines TRBV5-6 with TRBJ1-1; D gene ambiguous. The CDR3 length is 15 residues. Germline lookup yields CDR1 SGHDT and CDR2 YYEEEE. The germline V and J ends were trimmed by 4 bases and 1 base, with 14 bases remaining between them. The DNA for the CDR3 is TGTGCCAGCAGCCTGGGTCTAGGCCCGAACACTGAAGCTTTCTTT. Translating gives CASSLGLGPNTEAFF.

The rearrangement links TRBV10-3 to TRBJ1-3; weak D call: TRBD1 (5 bases). V lost 10 bases and J 2 bases, leaving 18 bases between the germline ends. This CDR3 is 15 amino acids long. CDR1 is ENHRY, CDR2 SYGVKD, per germline. For the CDR3, the DNA is TGTGCCACGGCAGAACAGGTGACCCCTGGAAACACCATATATTTT. Protein product: CATAEQVTPGNTIYF.

The genes are TRBV9 and TRBJ2-1; D possibly corresponds to TRBD1 (6 bases). From germline, CDR1 is SGDLS and CDR2 YYNGEE. The CDR3 is 14 amino acids. Deletions cut 0 bases from V and 10 bases from J, with 14 bases between. This chain's CDR3 is CASSVGTGPTEQFF. As DNA, the CDR3 is TGTGCCAGCAGCGTAGGAACAGGGCCGACCGAGCAGTTCTTC.

The chain has TRBV9 and TRBJ2-1; perhaps TRBD1 as D (6 bases). Per the germline V gene, CDR1 is SGDLS and CDR2 is YYNGEE. V lost 0 bases, J lost 10 bases, and 11 bases lay in between. The CDR3 runs to 13 residues. The CDR3 DNA follows: TGTGCCAGCAGCGTAGAACCTGGGACAGAGCAGTTCTTC. Protein product: CASSVEPGTEQFF.

This chain uses TRBV2 with TRBJ2-5; 10 bases line up with TRBD2. This CDR3 region has 14 residues. Germline values: CDR1 SNHLY, CDR2 FYNNEI. V was clipped by 5 bases and J by 2 bases; unmatched bases: 2. CDR3 protein: CASSRTSGQETQYF. CDR3 sequence (DNA): TGTGCCAGCAGTCGGACTAGCGGTCAAGAGACCCAGTACTTC. Supplemented by reference TRBV2 and TRBJ2-5, the full variable domain reads EPEVTQTPSHQVTQMGQEVILRCVPISNHLYFYWYRQILGQKVEFLVSFYNNEISEKSEIFDDQFSVERPDGSNFTLKIRSTKLEDSAMYFCASSRTSGQETQYFGPGTRLLVL.

The gene calls are TRBV25-1 and TRBJ1-4, with D tentatively TRBD1 (5 bases). Trimming pared 1 base from V and 6 bases from J, leaving 12 bases between. CDR1 and CDR2 from the germline V gene are MGHDK and SYGVNS. This CDR3 has 15 amino acids. The CDR3 is CASSEFSGGDEKLFF. CDR3 in DNA: TGTGCCAGCAGTGAATTTTCGGGGGGGGATGAAAAACTGTTTTTT.

The rearrangement joins TRBV29-1 to TRBJ1-1; D may be TRBD1 (5 bases). Germline values: CDR1 SQVTM, CDR2 ANQGSEA. V was pared by 3 bases and J by 11 bases, with 19 bases between. The CDR3 has 13 amino acids. The CDR3 DNA reads TGCAGCGTTGAGAATTTCGGGGGGGGATCGGCTTTCTTT. As protein: CSVENFGGGSAFF.

The rearrangement uses TRBV2 and TRBJ2-7; D is perhaps TRBD1 (6 bases). Germline-derived CDR1 and CDR2 are SNHLY and FYNNEI. V lost 5 bases, J lost 0 bases, and 8 bases lay in between. The CDR3 is 13 residues long. The CDR3 here is CASSQGSSYEQYF. The CDR3 DNA reads TGTGCCAGCAGTCAGGGGAGCTCCTACGAGCAGTACTTC.

The chain recombines TRBV28 with TRBJ2-1, with TRBD2 matching over 7 bases. Germline CDR1 MDHEN, CDR2 SYDVKM. CDR3 length: 14 residues. V shed 6 bases, J shed 6 bases, and the junction held 8 bases outside the gene matches. CDR3 DNA sequence: TGTGCCAGCAGGGGGGGGGTAGTAGGCAATGAGCAGTTCTTC. Translation: CASRGGVVGNEQFF.

The chain joins TRBV19 to TRBJ2-1; 8 nucleotides agree with TRBD2. With V trimmed by 1 base and J by 6 bases, 5 bases remained unmatched. Germline CDR1 and CDR2: LNHDA and SQIVND (reference sequence). The length of the CDR3 is 15 residues. The DNA for the CDR3 is TGTGCCAGTAGTATAGTGCGGGAGGCCGGCAATGAGCAGTTCTTC. Translating it yields CASSIVREAGNEQFF.

The chain links TRBV4-1 to TRBJ1-2, with D perhaps TRBD1 (6 bases). Trimming removed 3 bases at V and 3 bases at J, with 14 bases between. Germline V gene data show CDR1 as MGHRA and CDR2 as YSYEKL. This CDR3 is built from 15 residues. CDR3 DNA: TGCGCCAGCAGCCAGACGCCCAGGGGAGACTATGGCTACACCTTC. Its translation: CASSQTPRGDYGYTF.

For this clone: Other nucleotide sequences in the sample specify the same CDR3. This chain joins TRBV28 and TRBJ2-7; 13 nucleotides line up with TRBD2. Trimming cost V 10 bases and J 2 bases; bases outside gene matches: 5. This CDR3 comprises 14 residues. Germline V gives CDR1 MDHEN, CDR2 SYDVKM. CDR3 residues: CATGTSGTAYEQYF. The CDR3 DNA follows: TGTGCCACTGGGACTAGCGGGACAGCCTACGAGCAGTACTTC.

The V call is TRBV30, the J call TRBJ2-7, with a tentative D call TRBD2 (6 bases). The CDR3 consists of 15 residues. CDR1 is GTSNPN, CDR2 SVGIG, per germline (reference sequence). V lost 3 bases and J lost 0, with 15 bases in between. CDR3 sequence (DNA): TGTGCCTGGAGCGCGTTTAAGCGGGCCTCCTACGAGCAGTACTTC. Its protein product is CAWSAFKRASYEQYF.

The rearrangement uses TRBV27 and TRBJ2-1; D is ambiguous. V lost 5 bases, J lost 0 bases, and 11 bases lay in between. Per germline, CDR1 MNHEY and CDR2 SMNVEV (reference sequence). The CDR3 spans 15 residues. As DNA, the CDR3 is TGTGCCAGCAGTCCCTTCCGGAGCTCCTACAATGAGCAGTTCTTC. This encodes CASSPFRSSYNEQFF.

The CDR3 DNA reads as TGTGCCAGCAGTGAATATCTCTCTCCGGATACGCAGTATTTT. It yields the protein CASSEYLSPDTQYF. This chain links TRBV25-1 with TRBJ2-3; D is undetermined. The ends were cut back, 0 bases at V and 6 bases at J, with 10 bases in the middle. CDR1 MGHDK and CDR2 SYGVNS come from the germline V gene. The CDR3 runs 14 residues. Full variable domain (missing parts from reference TRBV25-1 and TRBJ2-3): EADIYQTPRYLVIGTGKKITLECSQTMGHDKMYWYQQDPGMELHLIHYSYGVNSTEKGDLSSESTVSRIRTEHFPLTLESARPSHTSQYLCASSEYLSPDTQYFGPGTRLTVL.

The chain uses TRBV6-6 and TRBJ2-7; 9 nucleotides agree with TRBD2. With V trimmed by 0 bases and J by 4 bases, 4 bases remained unmatched. Germline CDR1 and CDR2: MNHNY and SVGAGI (reference sequence). This CDR3 is built from 15 residues. This CDR3 reads CASSYSSGRKYEQYF. DNA for the CDR3: TGTGCCAGCAGTTACTCGAGCGGGAGGAAATACGAGCAGTACTTC.

The chain uses TRBV19 and TRBJ1-2, with 8 bases lining up with TRBD1. Per germline, CDR1 LNHDA and CDR2 SQIVND (reference sequence). Trimming at V came to 5 bases and at J to 4 bases, leaving 9 bases not matched to a gene. CDR3 length: 15 residues. CDR3 sequence reads: CASSEGQALTYGYTF. CDR3 nucleotide sequence: TGTGCCAGTAGTGAGGGACAGGCATTGACCTATGGCTACACCTTC.

This sequence joins TRBV6-5 and TRBJ1-4; 10 bases are a match to TRBD1. Trimming took 8 bases from V and 7 from J; bases not matched to a gene: 7. CDR1 and CDR2 (germline): MNHEY, SVGAGI. This CDR3 spans 14 amino acids. This CDR3 is CASGQGGIREKLFF. The CDR3 DNA sequence: TGTGCCAGCGGACAGGGGGGAATTCGTGAAAAACTGTTTTTT.

The genes are TRBV4-3 and TRBJ2-5, with 7 bases aligning to TRBD1. With V trimmed by 1 base and J by 2 bases, 10 bases remained unmatched. CDR3 length: 17 residues. CDR1 is LGHNA, CDR2 YSLEER, per germline. CDR3 DNA: TGCGCCAGCAGCCAAGTCTCGGACGGGACAGTACAAGAGACCCAGTACTTC. Translated: CASSQVSDGTVQETQYF.

The sample holds one count of this clone. This sequence joins TRBV19 and TRBJ2-7; 12 nucleotides agree with TRBD2. Germline V CDR1 and CDR2: LNHDA, SQIVND (reference sequence). CDR3 length: 14 amino acids. The junction had 2 bases not matched to a gene; V was cut back by 5 bases and J by 3 bases. The CDR3 DNA follows: TGTGCCAGTAGTCCGGGACTAGCGGGCTACGAGCAGTACTTC. It is translated as CASSPGLAGYEQYF.

This chain links TRBV6-2 or TRBV6-3 with TRBJ2-1, with a weak D call TRBD2 (6 bases). The CDR3 loop spans 15 amino acids. V was cut by 2 bases and J by 6 bases, with 14 bases left in between. Germline CDR1 is MNHEY and CDR2 is SVGEGT. The CDR3 loop is CASSYGTLGGNEQFF. Written as DNA, the CDR3 is TGTGCCAGCAGTTACGGGACTCTAGGAGGCAATGAGCAGTTCTTC.

The chain joins TRBV6-5 to TRBJ2-5; 10 bases agree with TRBD1. The junction had 9 bases not matched to a gene; V was cut back by 6 bases and J by 5 bases. There are 15 residues in the CDR3. Germline loops: CDR1 MNHEY, CDR2 SVGAGI. CDR3 bases: TGTGCCAGCAGCAACACTATGACAGGGGGCGAGACCCAGTACTTC. It translates to CASSNTMTGGETQYF.

J is TRBJ2-1 and V is TRBV3-1 (or the pseudogene TRBV3-2), with D possibly being TRBD2 (5 bases). Germline CDR1 reads LGHDT; CDR2 reads YNNKEL (reference sequence). The length of the CDR3 is 13 residues. The germline V and J ends were trimmed by 1 base and 6 bases, with 7 bases remaining between them. The DNA for the CDR3 is TGTGCCAGCAGCCAAGGGACTGGCAATGAGCAGTTCTTC. It translates to CASSQGTGNEQFF.

The chain combines TRBV6-1 with TRBJ1-3; D is perhaps TRBD1 (6 bases). This CDR3 spans 18 amino acids. Trimming took off 4 bases at V and 0 bases at J, with 19 bases between the two ends. Germline-derived CDR1 and CDR2 are MNHNS and SASEGT. The DNA of the CDR3 is TGTGCCAGCAGTGGACCTGCCGGGACAACGGGCTCTGGAAACACCATATATTTT. This sequence encodes CASSGPAGTTGSGNTIYF.

The gene calls are TRBV5-1 and TRBJ1-6, with D perhaps TRBD1 (6 bases). CDR3 size: 15 residues. Trimming removed 0 bases at V and 5 bases at J, with 9 bases between. CDR1 and CDR2 from the germline V gene are SGHRS and YFSETQ. CDR3 in amino acids: CASSLEAGDNSPLHF. CDR3 coding DNA: TGCGCCAGCAGCTTGGAGGCAGGGGATAATTCACCCCTCCACTTT.

The chain recombines TRBV9 with TRBJ1-1; 7 nucleotides line up with TRBD1. The CDR3 has 14 amino acids. CDR1 and CDR2 (germline): SGDLS, YYNGEE. The V segment lost 4 bases and the J segment 4 bases; nucleotides outside the gene matches: 7. The CDR3 reads CASSSVDRSTEAFF. The CDR3 DNA reads as TGTGCCAGCAGCTCAGTGGACAGGTCCACTGAAGCTTTCTTT.